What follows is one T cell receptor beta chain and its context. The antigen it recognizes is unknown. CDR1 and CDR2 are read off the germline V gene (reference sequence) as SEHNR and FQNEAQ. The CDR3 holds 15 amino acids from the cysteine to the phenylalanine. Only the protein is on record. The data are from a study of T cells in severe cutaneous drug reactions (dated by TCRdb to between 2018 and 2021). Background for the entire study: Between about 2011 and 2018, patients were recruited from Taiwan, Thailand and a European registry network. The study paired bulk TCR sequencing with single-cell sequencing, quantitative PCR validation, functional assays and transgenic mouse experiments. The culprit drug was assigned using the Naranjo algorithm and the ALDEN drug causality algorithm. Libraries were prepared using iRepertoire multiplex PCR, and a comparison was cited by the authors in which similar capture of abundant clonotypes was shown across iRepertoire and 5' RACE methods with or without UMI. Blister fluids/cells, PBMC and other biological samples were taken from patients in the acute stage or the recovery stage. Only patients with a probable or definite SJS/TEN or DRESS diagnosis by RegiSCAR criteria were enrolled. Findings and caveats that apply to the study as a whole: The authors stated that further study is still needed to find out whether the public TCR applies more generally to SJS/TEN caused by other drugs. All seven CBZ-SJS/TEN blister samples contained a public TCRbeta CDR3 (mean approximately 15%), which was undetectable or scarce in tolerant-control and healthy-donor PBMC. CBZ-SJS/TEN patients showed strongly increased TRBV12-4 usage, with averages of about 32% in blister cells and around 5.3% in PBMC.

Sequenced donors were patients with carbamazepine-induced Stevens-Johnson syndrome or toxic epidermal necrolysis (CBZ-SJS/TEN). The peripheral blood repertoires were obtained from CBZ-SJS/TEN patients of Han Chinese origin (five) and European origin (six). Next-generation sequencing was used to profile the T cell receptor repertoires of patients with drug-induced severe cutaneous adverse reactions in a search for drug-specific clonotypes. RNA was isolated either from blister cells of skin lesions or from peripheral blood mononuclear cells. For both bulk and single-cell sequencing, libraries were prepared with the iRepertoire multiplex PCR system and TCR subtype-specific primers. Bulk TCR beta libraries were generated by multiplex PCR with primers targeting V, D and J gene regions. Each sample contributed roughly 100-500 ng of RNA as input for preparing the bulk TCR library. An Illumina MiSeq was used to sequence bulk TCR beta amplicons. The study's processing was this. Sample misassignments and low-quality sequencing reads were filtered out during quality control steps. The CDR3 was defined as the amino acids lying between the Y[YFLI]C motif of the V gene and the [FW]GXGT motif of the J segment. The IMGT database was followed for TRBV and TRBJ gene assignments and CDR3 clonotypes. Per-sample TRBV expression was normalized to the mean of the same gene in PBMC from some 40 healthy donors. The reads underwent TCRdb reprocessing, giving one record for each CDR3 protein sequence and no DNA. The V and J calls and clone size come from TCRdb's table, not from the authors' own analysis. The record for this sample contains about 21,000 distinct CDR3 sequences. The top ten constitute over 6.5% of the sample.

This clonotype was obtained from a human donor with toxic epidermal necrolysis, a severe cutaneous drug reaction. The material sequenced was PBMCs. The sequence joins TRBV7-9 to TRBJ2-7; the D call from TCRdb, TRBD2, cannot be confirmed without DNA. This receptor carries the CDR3 CASSLALAGVDEQYF. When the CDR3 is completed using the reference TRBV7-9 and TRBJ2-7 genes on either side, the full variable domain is DTGVSQNPRHKITKRGQNVTFRCDPISEHNRLYWYRQTLGQGPEFLTYFQNEAQLEKSRLLSDRFSAERPKGSFSTLEIQRTEQGDSAMYLCASSLALAGVDEQYFGPGTRLTVT.